This T cell receptor (beta chain) was retrieved from a study of T cell responses to AZD1222 COVID-19 vaccine. Here immunoSEQ multiplex PCR was the method, and the copy in TCRdb shows in-frame clones only, minus some. Found here are some 130,000 clones, 70% to 90% of them singletons; the top ten hold about 2.4%. V shed 3 bases, J shed 2 bases, and the junction held 5 bases outside the gene matches. The CDR3 consists of 18 residues. The germline V gene has CDR1 SGHVS and CDR2 FQNEAQ. The TCR comes from an adult in good health. The V gene is TRBV7-8, the J gene TRBJ2-3, with 16 bases fitting TRBD2. Specimen: peripheral blood, collected on day 0 of AZD1222 vaccination. The CDR3 protein is CASSFPGLAGGNTDTQYF. CDR3 nucleotide sequence: TGTGCCAGCAGCTTCCCGGGACTAGCGGGAGGGAACACAGATACGCAGTATTTT.